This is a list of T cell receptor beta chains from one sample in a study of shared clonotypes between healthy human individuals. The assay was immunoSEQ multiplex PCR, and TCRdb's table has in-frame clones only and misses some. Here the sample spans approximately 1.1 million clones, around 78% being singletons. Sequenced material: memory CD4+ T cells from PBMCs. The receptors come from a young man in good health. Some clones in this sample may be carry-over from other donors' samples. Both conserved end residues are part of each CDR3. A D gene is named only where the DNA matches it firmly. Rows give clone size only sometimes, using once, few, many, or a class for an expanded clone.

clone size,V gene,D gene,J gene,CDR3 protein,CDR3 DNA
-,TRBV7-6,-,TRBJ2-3,CASSLEGRRGTQYF,TGTGCCAGCAGCTTAGAGGGACGGAGAGGTACGCAGTATTTT
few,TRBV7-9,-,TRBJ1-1,CASSFTNSQGNTEAFF,TGTGCCAGCAGCTTCACAAACTCACAGGGGAACACTGAAGCTTTCTTT
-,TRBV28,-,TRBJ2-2,CAGCWANTGELFF,TGTGCCGGGTGTTGGGCCAACACCGGGGAGCTGTTTTTT
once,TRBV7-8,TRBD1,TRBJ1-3,CASSLAQTGGTGNTIYF,TGTGCCAGCAGCTTAGCCCAGACAGGGGGGACTGGAAACACCATATATTTT
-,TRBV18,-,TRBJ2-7,CASSPSGRDSYEQYF,TGTGCCAGCTCACCATCAGGCAGGGACTCCTACGAGCAGTACTTC
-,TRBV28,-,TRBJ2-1,CASRGRGIRYNEQFF,TGTGCCAGCAGGGGGCGAGGGATCCGCTACAATGAGCAGTTCTTC
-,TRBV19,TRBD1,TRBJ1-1,CASSPGGRHTEAFF,TGTGCCAGTAGTCCAGGGGGAAGGCACACTGAAGCTTTCTTT
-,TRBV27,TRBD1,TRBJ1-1,CASSLYRGVTEAFF,TGTGCCAGCAGTTTGTACAGGGGAGTCACTGAAGCTTTCTTT
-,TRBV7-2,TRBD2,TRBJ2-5,CASSPPRREGRETQYF,TGTGCCAGCAGCCCTCCCAGGCGGGAGGGCCGAGAGACCCAGTACTTC
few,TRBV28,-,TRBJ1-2,CASSSDPPYGYTF,TGTGCCAGCAGTTCGGATCCTCCCTATGGCTACACCTTC
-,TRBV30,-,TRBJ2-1,CAWGDSYNEQFF,TGTGCCTGGGGAGATTCCTACAATGAGCAGTTCTTC
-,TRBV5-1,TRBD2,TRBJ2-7,CASRELAGGPEQYF,TGCGCCAGCAGGGAACTAGCGGGAGGGCCCGAGCAGTACTTC
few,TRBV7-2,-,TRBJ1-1,CASSLRPLNTEAFF,TGTGCCAGCAGCCTCAGGCCCTTGAACACTGAAGCTTTCTTT
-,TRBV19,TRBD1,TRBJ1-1,CASSGSGGETEAFF,TGTGCCAGTAGTGGTTCAGGGGGAGAGACTGAAGCTTTCTTT
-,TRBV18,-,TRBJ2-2,CASSRQSFGGELFF,TGTGCCAGCTCACGACAGTCCTTCGGCGGGGAGCTGTTTTTT
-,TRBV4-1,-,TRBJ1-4,CASSSRDTLTNEKLFF,TGCGCCAGCAGCTCTCGGGACACTCTAACTAATGAAAAACTGTTTTTT
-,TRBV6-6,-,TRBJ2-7,CASTLGVGYEQYF,TGTGCCAGCACCCTGGGAGTGGGCTACGAGCAGTACTTC
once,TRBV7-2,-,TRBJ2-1,CASSFSRVSDEQFF,TGCGCCAGCAGCTTCTCCCGGGTTAGCGATGAGCAGTTCTTC
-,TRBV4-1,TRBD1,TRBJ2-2,CASSPWTGAPPLNTGELFF,TGCGCCAGCAGCCCCTGGACAGGGGCCCCTCCATTGAACACCGGGGAGCTGTTTTTT
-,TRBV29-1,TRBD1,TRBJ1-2,CSVRDRAQTYGYTF,TGCAGCGTTCGGGACAGGGCTCAGACCTATGGCTACACCTTC
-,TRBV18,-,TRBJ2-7,CASSPVGVSYEQYF,TGTGCCAGCTCCCCCGTGGGGGTCTCCTACGAGCAGTACTTC
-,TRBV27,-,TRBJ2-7,CASSARWTASSYEQYF,TGTGCCAGCAGCGCGCGATGGACGGCAAGCTCCTACGAGCAGTACTTC
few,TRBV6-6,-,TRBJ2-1,CASRGTPTGNEQFF,TGTGCCAGCAGAGGAACCCCGACGGGCAATGAGCAGTTCTTC
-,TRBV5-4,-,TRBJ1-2,CASSLEVGGYTF,TGTGCCAGCAGCTTGGAGGTCGGTGGCTACACCTTC
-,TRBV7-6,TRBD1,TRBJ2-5,CASSHYGIGTGRQETQYF,TGTGCCAGCAGCCATTATGGGATAGGGACAGGCAGACAAGAGACCCAGTACTTC
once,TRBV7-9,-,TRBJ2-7,CASSLELGEQYF,TGTGCCAGCAGCTTGGAGTTGGGGGAGCAGTACTTC
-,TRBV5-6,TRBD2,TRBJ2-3,CASSLLGGRPDTQYF,TGTGCCAGCAGCTTGCTAGGCGGGAGGCCAGATACGCAGTATTTT
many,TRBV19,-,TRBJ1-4,CASGVWGRGNEKLFF,TGTGCCAGTGGGGTTTGGGGCAGGGGTAACGAAAAACTGTTTTTT
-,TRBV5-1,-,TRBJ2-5,CASSQEGTQYF,TGCGCCAGCAGTCAGGAGGGGACCCAGTACTTC
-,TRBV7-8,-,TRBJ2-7,CASSARMSYEQYF,TGTGCCAGCAGCGCTCGGATGTCCTACGAGCAGTACTTC
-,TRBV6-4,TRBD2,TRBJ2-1,CASSEVAGAYNEQFF,TGTGCCAGCAGTGAAGTAGCGGGGGCCTACAATGAGCAGTTCTTC
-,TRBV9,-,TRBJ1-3,CASSTRAAGPGNTIYF,TGTGCCAGCAGCACGAGGGCCGCTGGACCTGGAAACACCATATATTTT
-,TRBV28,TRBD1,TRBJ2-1,CASSLAGQGTYNEQFF,TGTGCCAGCAGTTTGGCTGGACAGGGTACCTACAATGAGCAGTTCTTC
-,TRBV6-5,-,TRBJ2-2,CASSYSPRDKLFF,TGTGCCAGCAGTTACTCTCCCCGGGACAAGCTGTTTTTT
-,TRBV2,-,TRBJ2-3,CASSDIGTSTDTQYF,TGTGCCAGCAGTGACATCGGGACGAGCACAGATACGCAGTATTTT
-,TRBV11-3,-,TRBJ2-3,CASSLLAGLSTDTQYF,TGTGCCAGCAGCTTATTGGCGGGACTCTCCACAGATACGCAGTATTTT
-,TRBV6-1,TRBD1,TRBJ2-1,CASSVGQGKGNEQFF,TGTGCCAGCAGTGTGGGACAGGGGAAGGGCAATGAGCAGTTCTTC
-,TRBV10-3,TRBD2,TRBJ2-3,CAISFTSGSTDTQYF,TGTGCCATCAGTTTCACTAGCGGCAGCACAGATACGCAGTATTTT
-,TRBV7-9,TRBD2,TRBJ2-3,CASSLVRGGRAVMDTQYF,TGTGCCAGCAGCTTAGTACGTGGCGGGAGGGCCGTGATGGATACGCAGTATTTT
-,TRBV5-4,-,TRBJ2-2,CASSFGGMNTGELFF,TGTGCCAGCAGCTTTGGGGGTATGAACACCGGGGAGCTGTTTTTT
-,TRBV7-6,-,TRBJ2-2,CASSFITGAGTGELFF,TGTGCCAGCAGCTTTATTACCGGGGCGGGCACCGGGGAGCTGTTTTTT
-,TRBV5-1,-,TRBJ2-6,CASSLGAAAGANVLTF,TGCGCCAGCAGCTTGGGGGCGGCAGCTGGGGCCAACGTCCTGACTTTC
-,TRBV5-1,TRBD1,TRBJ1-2,CASSLLTGGNYGYTF,TGCGCCAGCAGCTTGTTAACAGGGGGTAACTATGGCTACACCTTC
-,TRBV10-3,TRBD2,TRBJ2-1,CAIRSTSGESSYNEQFF,TGTGCCATCAGGAGTACTAGCGGGGAGAGCTCCTACAATGAGCAGTTCTTC
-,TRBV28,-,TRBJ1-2,CASSSVIYYGYTF,TGTGCCAGCAGTTCTGTCATCTACTATGGCTACACCTTC
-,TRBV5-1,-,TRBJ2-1,CASSIQPSLAYNEQFF,TGCGCCAGCAGCATACAACCCTCCCTCGCCTACAATGAGCAGTTCTTC
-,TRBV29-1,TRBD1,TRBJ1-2,CSVLQGAGNYGYTF,TGCAGCGTTTTACAGGGGGCCGGGAACTATGGCTACACCTTC
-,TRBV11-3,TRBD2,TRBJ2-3,CASPSGTSGADTQYF,TGTGCCAGCCCTTCCGGGACTAGCGGGGCAGATACGCAGTATTTT
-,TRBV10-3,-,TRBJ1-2,CATHIGPNYGYTF,TGTGCCACCCACATTGGGCCTAACTATGGCTACACCTTC
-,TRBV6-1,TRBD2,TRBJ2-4,CASSGISGRDLAKNIQYF,TGTGCCAGCAGTGGAATCAGCGGGAGGGACCTAGCCAAAAACATTCAGTACTTC
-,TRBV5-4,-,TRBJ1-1,CASSLGVGDTEAFF,TGTGCCAGCAGCTTGGGGGTAGGCGACACTGAAGCTTTCTTT
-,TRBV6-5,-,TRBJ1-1,CASSFLGGNTEAFF,TGTGCCAGCAGTTTCCTAGGGGGGAACACTGAAGCTTTCTTT
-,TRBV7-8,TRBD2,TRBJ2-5,CASSPWGLAETQYF,TGTGCCAGCAGCCCATGGGGACTAGCGGAGACCCAGTACTTC
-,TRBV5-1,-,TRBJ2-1,CASSGETGPGEQFF,TGCGCCAGCAGCGGAGAGACTGGTCCCGGGGAGCAGTTCTTC
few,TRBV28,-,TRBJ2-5,CASSPGGAGETQYF,TGTGCCAGCAGCCCTGGGGGGGCTGGGGAGACCCAGTACTTC